Listed here is a single T cell receptor beta chain. TCRdb's table, derived via immunoSEQ multiplex PCR, lists solely in-frame clones and lacks some. The table includes over 85,000 clones, around 96% detected once. This sample is part of a study of technical replicates of blood from a few donors. The CDR3 has 15 amino acids. CDR1 is SGHRS and CDR2 is YFSETQ in the germline V gene. Between the trimmed V and J ends, which lost 0 bases and 2 bases, there was a span of 11 bases. The sequenced sample was T cells isolated from PBMCs. The rearrangement uses TRBV5-1 and TRBJ1-1, with D perhaps TRBD1 (5 bases). The TCR originated in a human donor in good health. The chain's CDR3 is CASSLGTIFNTEAFF. CDR3 nucleotide sequence: TGCGCCAGCAGCTTGGGGACAATTTTCAACACTGAAGCTTTCTTT.